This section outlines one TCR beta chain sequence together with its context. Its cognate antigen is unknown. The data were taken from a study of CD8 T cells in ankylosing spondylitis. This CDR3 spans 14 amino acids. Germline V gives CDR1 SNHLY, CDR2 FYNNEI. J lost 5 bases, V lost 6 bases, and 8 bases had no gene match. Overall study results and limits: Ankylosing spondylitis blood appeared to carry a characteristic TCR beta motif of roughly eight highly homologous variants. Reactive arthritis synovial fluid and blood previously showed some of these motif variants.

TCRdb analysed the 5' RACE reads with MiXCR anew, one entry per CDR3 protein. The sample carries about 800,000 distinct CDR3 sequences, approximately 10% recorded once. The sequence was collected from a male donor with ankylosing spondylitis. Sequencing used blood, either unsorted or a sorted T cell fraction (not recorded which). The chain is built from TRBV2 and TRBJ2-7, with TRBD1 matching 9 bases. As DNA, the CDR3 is TGTGCCAGCAGAGCCGGGACAGGGTACCACGAGCAGTACTTC. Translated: CASRAGTGYHEQYF.